The rows below give T cell receptor beta chains drawn from one sample of a study of blood T cell repertoires in COVID-19. Method: immunoSEQ multiplex PCR; TCRdb's copy keeps in-frame clones and lacks some. Altogether 300,000 to 450,000 clones are present, approximately 81% being singletons, with the ten largest covering roughly 3.4%. Sequenced input: peripheral blood. Source of these receptors: a woman between 18 and 30 years old with acute or convalescent COVID-19. CDR3s include the opening cysteine and the closing phenylalanine or tryptophan. D genes are given only for firm matches. The size of a clone is reported for some rows only, either as once, few or many, or as a class for expanded clones.

j_call | d_call | v_call | clone_size | cdr3_nt | cdr3_aa
TRBJ1-1 | TRBD1 | TRBV6-7 | NA | TGTGCCAGCAGTTACAAACCGAAAACCGGGACAGGGGGTATGGACACTGAAGCTTTCTTT | CASSYKPKTGTGGMDTEAFF
TRBJ2-3 | TRBD2 | TRBV5-4 | NA | TGTGCCAGCAGCTTGGGGACTAGCGGGGTTAGCACAGATACGCAGTATTTT | CASSLGTSGVSTDTQYF
TRBJ1-1 | NA | TRBV7-2 | NA | TGTGCCAGCAGTTTCGGTGCCGTTGAAGCTTTCTTT | CASSFGAVEAFF
TRBJ1-5 | NA | TRBV9 | few | TGTGCCAGCAGCGAAAGATACAGGGATAGCAATCAGCCCCAGCATTTT | CASSERYRDSNQPQHF
TRBJ1-1 | NA | TRBV25-1 | NA | TGTGCCAGCAGCGCCCCCTCGGACAGGAACACTGAAGCTTTCTTT | CASSAPSDRNTEAFF
TRBJ1-4 | NA | TRBV18 | NA | TGTGCCAGCTCACCAAACAGCCCTGCAACTAATGAAAAACTGTTTTTT | CASSPNSPATNEKLFF
TRBJ2-1 | TRBD2 | TRBV6-5 | NA | TGTGCCAGCAGTTCAAGCGGGAGACTTTACAATGAGCAGTTCTTC | CASSSSGRLYNEQFF
TRBJ1-2 | NA | TRBV3-1/TRBV3-2 | NA | TGTGCCAGCAGCCTGGACACCCCCGGTGGCTATGGCTACACCTTC | CASSLDTPGGYGYTF
TRBJ1-6 | TRBD1 | TRBV5-1 | NA | TGCGCCAGCAGCCAGGGCCCCTCGACAGGGGTGGGTAATTCACCCCTCCACTTT | CASSQGPSTGVGNSPLHF
TRBJ2-1 | NA | TRBV6-5 | NA | TGTGCCAGCAGTTACTCGATTGAGTACAATGAGCAGTTCTTC | CASSYSIEYNEQFF
TRBJ2-3 | NA | TRBV6-4 | few | TGTGCCAGCAGTGACGCGGACACAGATACGCAGTATTTT | CASSDADTDTQYF
TRBJ1-1 | NA | TRBV5-1 | NA | TGCGCCAGCAGCTTGCCTGGCGGAGAAGCTTTCTTT | CASSLPGGEAFF
TRBJ2-1 | NA | TRBV12-3/TRBV12-4 | NA | TGTGCCAGCAGCCAAAGCACTGAGCAGTTCTTC | CASSQSTEQFF
TRBJ1-4 | TRBD1 | TRBV7-9 | NA | TGTGCCAGCACCTCCATACAGGGGATTGTGGCTAATGAAAAACTGTTTTTT | CASTSIQGIVANEKLFF
TRBJ2-1 | TRBD2 | TRBV6-1 | NA | TGTGCCAGCAGTGAAATGGCCGGCGGGGGGGCATCCAATGAGCAGTTCTTC | CASSEMAGGGASNEQFF
TRBJ1-1 | NA | TRBV7-9 | NA | TGTGCCAGCAGCTTGAGCACTGAAGCTTTCTTT | CASSLSTEAFF
TRBJ2-2 | TRBD2 | TRBV10-3 | NA | TGTGCCATCAGTGGACTAGCGGGTGTCACCGGGGAGCTGTTTTTT | CAISGLAGVTGELFF
TRBJ2-1 | TRBD2 | TRBV7-7 | NA | TGTGCCAGCAGCTTGGGAGGGACGGGATACAATGAGCAGTTCTTC | CASSLGGTGYNEQFF
TRBJ1-5 | NA | TRBV27 | NA | TGTGCCAGCAGCGGACAGTACAATCAGCCCCAGCATTTT | CASSGQYNQPQHF
TRBJ2-7 | TRBD2 | TRBV5-1 | NA | TGCGCCAGCACCTGGGGAACGACTAGCGGGGGGAACGAGCAGTACTTC | CASTWGTTSGGNEQYF
TRBJ2-5 | NA | TRBV28 | once | TGTGCCAGCATCCGAATCTTAGGACTCACCCAGTACTTC | CASIRILGLTQYF
TRBJ2-3 | TRBD2 | TRBV29-1 | few | TGCAGCGTTGAAGGACTAGCGGGGGGTAAGGCAGATACGCAGTATTTT | CSVEGLAGGKADTQYF
TRBJ2-3 | TRBD2 | TRBV13 | many | TGTGCCAGCAGCTTAGGCCTCGCGGGAGGGCCCGTCGGCAGGTCCGATACGCAGTATTTT | CASSLGLAGGPVGRSDTQYF
TRBJ2-7 | TRBD2 | TRBV4-1 | NA | TGCGCCAGCAGCCAAGCTTGGTTAAGAGCTAGCCAGCGGGGATCCGAGCAGTACTTC | CASSQAWLRASQRGSEQYF
TRBJ1-1 | NA | TRBV3-1/TRBV3-2 | NA | TGTGCCAGCAGCCAAGAATCGAGCACTGAAGCTTTCTTT | CASSQESSTEAFF
TRBJ1-1 | TRBD1 | TRBV30 | NA | TGTGCCTGGAGCACAGGGGCTTTGTACACTGAAGCTTTCTTT | CAWSTGALYTEAFF
TRBJ2-7 | TRBD2 | TRBV4-1 | NA | TGCGCCAGCAGCCAAGAGACACTAAAGCGGGGGCCCACCTACGAGCAGTACTTC | CASSQETLKRGPTYEQYF
TRBJ1-2 | NA | TRBV29-1 | NA | TGCATACGAGGAGGGTACGGCTACACCTTC | CIRGGYGYTF
TRBJ2-5 | TRBD2 | TRBV3-1/TRBV3-2 | NA | TGTGCCAGCAGCCCCGGGACTAGCGTACAAGAGACCCAGTACTTC | CASSPGTSVQETQYF
TRBJ2-1 | NA | TRBV27 | once | TGTGCCAGCAGCCCCCGAGGGGGCGGGGTTTATACGGAGCAGTTCTTC | CASSPRGGGVYTEQFF
TRBJ1-2 | NA | TRBV19 | once | TGTGCCAGTAGTACCGGGGAGGGCATTTCCTATGGCTACACCTTC | CASSTGEGISYGYTF
TRBJ1-2 | NA | TRBV7-8 | NA | TGTGCCAGCAGCTTAGGTTCTTGGGCAGGGATCTATGGCTACACCTTC | CASSLGSWAGIYGYTF
TRBJ2-6 | NA | TRBV6-5 | few | TGTGCCAGCAGCCCGACAGTTGCTGGGGCCAACGTCCTGACTTTC | CASSPTVAGANVLTF
TRBJ1-2 | NA | TRBV30 | few | TGTGCCTGGAGGGAGAGAAGTGGCTACACCTTC | CAWRERSGYTF
TRBJ2-7 | NA | TRBV28 | once | TGTGCCAGCAAATCCGCGGGGACCTCCTACGAGCAGTACTTC | CASKSAGTSYEQYF
TRBJ1-6 | TRBD1 | TRBV13 | NA | TGTGCCAGCAGCTTGACAGGGGTGGAAGGGAATTCACCCCTCCACTTT | CASSLTGVEGNSPLHF
TRBJ1-2 | NA | TRBV5-4 | NA | TGTGCCAGCAGCTTGGAGGGAGGGGCGGACTATGGCTACACCTTC | CASSLEGGADYGYTF
TRBJ2-2 | TRBD2 | TRBV9 | many | TGTGCCAGCAGCGTAGTAATGGGGACTAGCGGGAGAACCGGGGAGCTGTTTTTT | CASSVVMGTSGRTGELFF
TRBJ2-3 | NA | TRBV18 | NA | TGTGCCAGCTCTAACGCCGGGACTTTACACACAGATACGCAGTATTTT | CASSNAGTLHTDTQYF
TRBJ1-5 | NA | TRBV2 | few | TGTGCCAGCAGTGAAAACCCTGGGCCCAATCAGCCCCAGCATTTT | CASSENPGPNQPQHF
TRBJ1-2 | TRBD1 | TRBV7-8 | once | TGTGCCAGCAGCCAACAGGGGATCTATGGCTACACCTTC | CASSQQGIYGYTF
TRBJ2-5 | TRBD2 | TRBV7-2 | NA | TGTGCCAGCAGTCCGGGAGGGCCGGAGACCCAGTACTTC | CASSPGGPETQYF
TRBJ1-6 | TRBD1 | TRBV3-1/TRBV3-2 | few | TGTGCCAGCAGCCAAGTATCCAGGGGGCATGGACCCCTCCACTTT | CASSQVSRGHGPLHF
TRBJ1-1 | NA | TRBV29-1 | few | TGCAGCGCACCCCCCGCGGGGCAAACGAACACTGAAGCTTTCTTT | CSAPPAGQTNTEAFF
TRBJ1-5 | NA | TRBV27 | NA | TGTGCCAGCAGCCCCTACTTTGACAGACATAGCAATCAGCCCCAGCATTTT | CASSPYFDRHSNQPQHF
TRBJ2-2 | TRBD1 | TRBV19 | NA | TGTGCCAGTAGTGCGGGACAGGGCACCGGGGAGCTGTTTTTT | CASSAGQGTGELFF
TRBJ2-3 | NA | TRBV25-1 | NA | TGTGCCAGCACTACAGACGGTACGCAGTATTTT | CASTTDGTQYF
TRBJ2-6 | TRBD1 | TRBV6-4 | NA | TGTGCCAGGGTTCAGACAGGGCCCTCTGGGGCCAACGTCCTGACTTTC | CARVQTGPSGANVLTF
TRBJ1-1 | TRBD1 | TRBV4-1 | few | TGCGCCAGCAGCCAAGCGGGGCAGGGGGGCACTGAAGCTTTCTTT | CASSQAGQGGTEAFF
TRBJ2-4 | NA | TRBV28 | NA | TGTGCCAGCAGCGATACGGACAGGGAGGGGGACATTCAGTACTTC | CASSDTDREGDIQYF
TRBJ2-2 | NA | TRBV6-6 | NA | TGTGCCAGCAGTGCACGGGGGTCGGCCGGGGAGCTGTTTTTT | CASSARGSAGELFF
TRBJ2-3 | TRBD2 | TRBV2 | NA | TGTGCCAGCAGAAAGAGGACTAGCGGGAGCACAGATACGCAGTATTTT | CASRKRTSGSTDTQYF
TRBJ2-7 | NA | TRBV7-8 | NA | TGTGCCAGCAGCCCCGGGAACCACTACGAGCAGTACTTC | CASSPGNHYEQYF